The clone carrying this TCR beta chain was observed many times. Its antigen is as yet unknown. This specimen belongs to a study of T-cell reconstitution after alpha-beta-depleted transplantation in children. Unique molecular identifiers tagged the TCRbeta library. One entry per CDR3 protein results from TCRdb running MiXCR on the PCR reads. The data hold approximately 300,000 distinct CDR3 sequences, with around 9.1% observed a single time. V shed 1 base, J shed 3 bases, and the junction held 3 bases outside the gene matches. The CDR3 is made up of 15 amino acids. The germline gives CDR1 SGHRS, CDR2 YFSETQ. Points from the study as a whole: Several hundred graft clones that had expanded were reportedly the source of alpha-beta T cells about two months after transplant. Recipient T cells and thymic progenitors that survived were the source of the high TCRbeta diversity seen at day 60 in some patients.

The chain uses TRBV5-1 and TRBJ2-5, with TRBD1 matching 10 bases. This sequence was found in a boy under two years old with acute myeloid leukemia, due to receive a stem cell transplant. The sample consisted of PBMCs, taken before TCRalphabeta/CD19-depleted stem cell transplant. The DNA of the CDR3 is TGCGCCAGCAGCTTGACCGGGACAGGGGAAGAGACCCAGTACTTC. Translation gives CASSLTGTGEETQYF.